One sample yielded the 10 T cell receptor beta chains listed below, sequenced in a study of blood T cell repertoires in COVID-19. This table comes from immunoSEQ multiplex PCR, and its TCRdb copy is limited to in-frame clones, with some not included. The repertoire holds hundreds of thousands of clones, with about 90% as singletons. The material sequenced was peripheral blood. The receptors originated from a woman aged 45-60 years with COVID-19, enrolled during active disease.

V and J are TRBV15 and TRBJ2-1; 10 bases are shared with TRBD2. V was pared by 3 bases and J by 6 bases, with 8 bases of the junction left unmatched. CDR3 size: 16 residues. Germline assignment: CDR1 LNHNV and CDR2 YYDKDF (reference sequence). Here the CDR3 DNA reads TGTGCCACCAGCAGGCCAAGCGGGGGGGCCTCCAATGAGCAGTTCTTC. This translates into CATSRPSGGASNEQFF.

In this sample, this clone turned up a few times. The chain couples TRBV5-1 to TRBJ2-3; TRBD2 matches 7 bases. Germline lookup yields CDR1 SGHRS and CDR2 YFSETQ. The trim removed 4 bases at V and 1 base at J, leaving 9 bases unmatched. The CDR3 runs 16 residues. The CDR3 here is CASSTGGAGGTDTQYF. CDR3 nucleotide sequence: TGCGCCAGCAGCACCGGCGGGGCGGGAGGCACAGATACGCAGTATTTT.

V gene TRBV29-1 combines with J gene TRBJ2-7, with D perhaps matching TRBD2 (6 bases). Germline values: CDR1 SQVTM, CDR2 ANQGSEA. The CDR3 is 12 residues long. V was shortened by 5 bases and J by 5 bases, with 13 bases between the two germline ends. Written as DNA, the CDR3 is TGCAGCGTTATAGGAGGGGCCCACGAGCAGTACTTC. Translated: CSVIGGAHEQYF.

The rearrangement links TRBV11-2 to TRBJ1-5; tentatively, D is TRBD1 (5 bases). Germline values: CDR1 SGHAT, CDR2 FQNNGV. CDR3 length equals 14 residues. V lost 2 bases and J 0 bases, leaving 5 bases between the germline ends. The CDR3 DNA sequence: TGTGCCAGCAGCTTAACAGGTAGCAATCAGCCCCAGCATTTT. This codes for CASSLTGSNQPQHF.

The rearrangement joins TRBV29-1 to TRBJ2-7, with TRBD2 matching over 14 bases. The CDR3 sequence is 14 residues long. The V segment lost 6 bases and the J segment 2 bases; nucleotides outside the gene matches: 3. Per germline, CDR1 SQVTM and CDR2 ANQGSEA. The CDR3 DNA follows: TGCAGCGTCGGGACTAGCGGGAGTGCCTACGAGCAGTACTTC. The encoded protein is CSVGTSGSAYEQYF.

This chain connects TRBV6-5 to TRBJ1-2, with a tentative D call TRBD1 (6 bases). This CDR3 spans 15 amino acids. The germline gives CDR1 MNHEY, CDR2 SVGAGI. Trimming removed 7 bases at V and 3 bases at J, with 18 bases between. Here the CDR3 reads CASTTGHLSYYGYTF. CDR3 in DNA: TGTGCCAGCACCACGGGACATCTCTCTTACTATGGCTACACCTTC.

This chain uses TRBV5-6 with TRBJ2-7; D possibly corresponds to TRBD2 (5 bases). The CDR3 consists of 15 residues. The V gene's germline CDR1 is SGHDT and CDR2 YYEEEE. Trimming left V 0 bases short and J 4 bases short, with 14 bases between. CDR3 amino acids: CASSLGTLGWYEQYF. CDR3 nucleotide sequence: TGTGCCAGCAGCTTGGGCACACTAGGTTGGTACGAGCAGTACTTC.

The genes are TRBV5-5 and TRBJ1-4, with 7 bases aligning to TRBD1. This CDR3 is built from 14 residues. Germline V gene lookup returns CDR1 SGHKS and CDR2 YYEKEE (reference sequence). With V trimmed by 4 bases and J by 8 bases, 8 bases remained unmatched. As DNA, the CDR3 is TGTGCCAGCAGCGGAGGGGGCGAGGGGGAAAAACTGTTTTTT. Translating gives CASSGGGEGEKLFF.

The chain couples TRBV21-1 to TRBJ2-1; the listed D gene, TRBD1, was not tested against the DNA. TRBV21-1 is a pseudogene segment. The CDR3 spans 14 residues. CDR3 sequence: CASSIRDRGNEQFF. In DNA, the CDR3 is TGTGCCAGCAGCATACGGGACAGGGGAAATGAGCAGTTCTTC.

The J gene is TRBJ2-1, the V gene TRBV6-6; 12 bases agree with TRBD2. This CDR3 has 16 amino acids. With V trimmed by 2 bases and J by 7 bases, 6 bases remained unmatched. Looked up from germline, CDR1 is MNHNY and CDR2 is SVGAGI (reference sequence). CDR3 region: CASSYLLAGGPNEQFF. The CDR3 region has the DNA TGTGCCAGCAGTTACCTTCTAGCGGGAGGGCCGAATGAGCAGTTCTTC.